Listed below are T cell receptor beta chains from one sample, sequenced in a study of blood T cell repertoires in COVID-19. Libraries were prepared by immunoSEQ multiplex PCR; TCRdb keeps only in-frame clonotypes and omits some of them. The sample lists 150,000 or so clones, approximately 80% occurring once. Sequencing input: peripheral blood. These receptors all come from a human donor in a cohort sampled during active COVID-19. The CDR3 runs from the conserved cysteine through the conserved F or W. A D gene is named only where the DNA matches it firmly. Clone size is shown for a subset of rows, as once, few, many or a class of expanded clone.

>TRBV27|TRBD1|-|TRBJ1-1
CASSVTGRTEAFF
TGTGCCAGCAGTGTGACAGGGAGGACTGAAGCTTTCTTT
>TRBV9|-|-|TRBJ1-1
CASSGPSRVAFF
TGTGCCAGCAGCGGCCCCTCCCGGGTAGCTTTCTTT
>TRBV24-1|TRBD1|-|TRBJ2-1
CATSDNRGPYNEQFF
TGTGCCACCAGTGATAACAGGGGCCCCTACAATGAGCAGTTCTTC
>TRBV19|-|-|TRBJ1-5
CASRTGTLSNQPQHF
TGTGCCAGTAGAACCGGGACTCTTAGCAATCAGCCCCAGCATTTT
>TRBV3-1/TRBV3-2|-|-|TRBJ1-1
CASSRTDQNTEAFF
TGTGCCAGCAGCCGGACAGACCAGAACACTGAAGCTTTCTTT
>TRBV28|-|-|TRBJ1-2
CASSLGIGKSYTF
TGTGCCAGCAGTTTGGGAATCGGGAAGAGCTACACCTTC
>TRBV30|-|-|TRBJ1-5
CAWSVGGSNQPQHF
TGTGCCTGGAGTGTCGGGGGTAGCAATCAGCCCCAGCATTTT
>TRBV7-2|TRBD2|-|TRBJ2-5
CASSLVTGLALENQYF
TGTGCCAGCAGCTTAGTCACGGGACTAGCGCTCGAGAACCAGTACTTC
>TRBV4-1|-|once|TRBJ1-3
CASSPNSKAGNTIYF
TGCGCCAGCAGCCCGAACTCAAAAGCTGGAAACACCATATATTTT
>TRBV7-9|-|once|TRBJ1-2
CASSPPGTGGGYTF
TGTGCCAGCAGCCCTCCGGGAACCGGAGGTGGCTACACCTTC
>TRBV7-9|TRBD2|-|TRBJ2-2
CASSLGRGGNTGELFF
TGTGCCAGCAGCTTAGGACGGGGGGGCAACACCGGGGAGCTGTTTTTT
>TRBV9|-|-|TRBJ1-2
CASSVGGSGLIYGYTF
TGTGCCAGCAGCGTAGGCGGTTCGGGACTGATCTATGGCTACACCTTC
>TRBV7-2|-|-|TRBJ2-3
CASSLNYHTDTQYF
TGTGCCAGCAGCTTAAACTATCACACAGATACGCAGTATTTT
>TRBV18|-|few|TRBJ2-5
CASSPGRYQETQYF
TGTGCCAGCTCACCAGGCAGGTACCAAGAGACCCAGTACTTC
>TRBV10-3|TRBD1|-|TRBJ2-2
CATRDRGTGELFF
TGTGCCACTCGGGACAGGGGTACCGGGGAGCTGTTTTTT